This TCR beta chain stems from a study of blood T cells in healthy people across ages. A few counts support this clonotype. The target antigen is unknown. Findings and caveats of the study: Naive T cell percentage showed a strong correlation with TCR beta diversity.

Germline loops: CDR1 MDHEN, CDR2 SYDVKM. Between the trimmed V and J ends, which lost 8 bases and 3 bases, there was a span of 16 bases. This CDR3 spans 14 amino acids. A J-beta primer mix and a sample-barcoded 5' primer were used in a second PCR of about 7 to 12 cycles. TCRdb re-analysed the 5' RACE reads in MiXCR, keeping a single row per CDR3 protein. Of over 450,000 distinct CDR3 sequences listed, 20% to 30% are singletons. The sample also formed part of further work on T cells of mothers and their children. From that second work: M1S, a second-PCR primer, added sample barcodes and 2-4 random nucleotides. Per child, around 2.9 million TCR beta CDR3 reads were obtained, against over 9 million per mother. Related mother-child pairs shared slightly more overlap than unrelated pairs, but the difference was non-significant.

The TCR was taken from a boy aged 5-17 years in good health. This sequence joins TRBV28 and TRBJ1-1, with a weak D call TRBD1 (5 bases). Sequencing was done on a sample of blood. CDR3 loop: CASLSWGRDTEAFF. The CDR3 DNA reads as TGTGCCAGCCTCAGCTGGGGGAGGGACACTGAAGCTTTCTTT.